The entry that follows covers one T cell receptor beta chain sequence. Per the authors' pipeline: Estimation of nucleated cell counts relied on the amplification of reference gene primers. TCRdb's table, derived via immunoSEQ multiplex PCR, lists solely in-frame clones and lacks some. That table supplies the V and J calls and clone size; D and trimming were determined from the DNA. The sample gives a few hundred thousand clones, roughly 90% of which show up once; approximately 1.8% is in the top ten. The CDR3 runs 15 residues. The germline gives CDR1 SNHLY, CDR2 FYNNEI. After removal of 6 bases from V and 2 bases from J, the junction contained 4 bases not matched to a gene. Participant-given clinical history determined each cohort assignment. Among Cohort 3 donors, those recovered had two negative PCRs, clearance, or symptom resolution. The data belong to a study of blood T cell repertoires in COVID-19. Turning to the study itself: Researchers got acute and convalescent COVID-19 samples from the United States, Italy and Spain.

Sequenced material: PBMCs or T cells enriched from blood (not recorded which). The rearrangement uses TRBV2 and TRBJ2-1; TRBD2 matches at 10 bases. The sequence came from a woman aged 40 to 50 who had recovered from COVID-19. Here the CDR3 DNA reads TGTGCCAGCAGACCTACTAGCGGGGCCTACAATGAGCAGTTCTTC. The encoded protein is CASRPTSGAYNEQFF.